Listed here is a single T cell receptor beta chain. Its cognate antigen has yet to be identified. Base qualities are missing; no much larger clone stands one base away. This entry belongs to a study of T cell responses to AZD1222 COVID-19 vaccine (dated by TCRdb to the early 2020s). In terms of the full investigation: TCR sequencing covered more than 230 trial participants: roughly 200 given two doses of AZD1222 and approximately 26 given two doses of MenACWY control vaccine. Enrollment into the trials was organized by age into subgroups of 18-55, 56-69 and 70-plus years, and those subgroups contained about 160, 30 and 59 TCR-sequenced participants, respectively.

What the work shows at the level of the full study, not this receptor alone: The vaccine-associated CD4 TCRs covered the entire spike protein, and the dominant responses fell in regions 160-218 and 743-854. Nearly half of unique spike-specific TCRs reportedly recognized epitopes outside regions mutated in the B.1.351 and B.1.1.7 variants. In the small 56-69-year group, the increase in depth fell short of significance, most likely because of low power. Participants were mostly white British and included more females than males, and it was suggested by the authors that clonal diversity may have been underestimated. Spike-specific TCR breadth and depth rose significantly after two AZD1222 doses compared with day 0 and with MenACWY recipients. Conclusions about previously exposed vaccinees were limited because only six AZD1222 recipients were SARS-CoV-2 seropositive at baseline. Because no day 14 peak-response samples were available, the repertoires could be characterized only after the peak T cell response.

Counted from cysteine to phenylalanine, this CDR3 has 16 amino acids. Only CDR3 DNA is held: 48 bases, read in frame from base 1. Taken from the germline V gene (reference sequence), the CDR1 and CDR2 loops are SEHNR and FQNEAQ. The junction carries 17 bases between V and J, which are trimmed by 1 base and 5 bases respectively. The CDR3 regions of human TCRbeta chains were analyzed by immunosequencing. Per the authors' processing: Repertoire TCRs were checked for matches against a reference library of SARS-CoV-2-specific TCRs that had been generated using the MIRA antigen-specificity platform. Breadth was defined as the fraction of unique TCRs that were SARS-CoV-2-associated, and depth was defined as the fraction of total T cells that were SARS-CoV-2-associated. Using the MIRA data, each spike-specific TCR was mapped to the spike region that the TCR reacts to and placed in a CD4 or CD8 class. Log10-transformed breadth and depth values were compared by one-way ANOVA with Sidak's multiple comparisons tests. TCRdb obtained this table from immuneACCESS and retained in-frame rearrangements with V and J assigned. These tables miss some clones; where compared with another copy, unresolved V genes account for less than half of the shortfall, and the remainder is unexplained. Clone size and V and J calls were adopted from that table, with D and trimming inferred from the DNA. The sample table lists roughly 130,000 clones, 88% of them with a count of one. Of the sample, 15% to 20% is held by the ten largest clones.

The sample's time point, from its label and the paper: baseline before first vaccination. This specimen's treatment or condition label, per the study, means: meningococcal conjugate vaccine given as trial control. The vaccinee samples were drawn from two UK trials, COV001 and COV002, one of which was a single-blind randomized controlled phase 2/3 trial testing AZD1222 (ChAdOx1 nCoV-19) in healthy adults. For TCRbeta chain sequencing, PBMC samples from trial participants were taken at day 0 and at day 28 after the second dose. This clonotype originated in an adult in good health. Specimen: peripheral blood, collected on day 0 of MenACWY control vaccination. This chain joins TRBV7-9 to TRBJ2-5; the D gene is perhaps TRBD1, from 5 matching bases. The DNA sequence is given as TGTGCCAGCAGCTTAGGTGCTCCAGGGATAGGGGAGACCCAGTACTTC. This gives the protein CASSLGAPGIGETQYF.